Presented here are 8 T cell receptor beta chains from one specimen sequenced in a study of blood T cells in healthy people across ages. Together with a sample-barcoded 5' primer, a J-beta primer mix was included in a second PCR lasting about 6 to 12 cycles. TCRdb passed the 5' RACE reads through MiXCR, listing each CDR3 protein once. The profile shows around 900,000 distinct CDR3 sequences, under 35% of them singletons. Specimen: blood. Receptors were obtained from a woman aged 80 or over in good health.

This clonotype was observed a handful of times. The genes are TRBV29-1 and TRBJ2-3, with 9 bases identical to TRBD2. This CDR3 has 13 amino acids. CDR1 SQVTM and CDR2 ANQGSEA come from the germline V gene. Trimming removed 7 bases from V and 3 bases from J; junction bases left unmatched: 5. CDR3: CSGRGLATDTQYF. CDR3 DNA: TGCAGCGGACGTGGACTAGCGACAGATACGCAGTATTTT.

The V gene is TRBV28, the J gene TRBJ2-7; TRBD1 matches 8 bases. This CDR3 contains 15 residues. Germline trimming cut 6 bases from V and 2 bases from J; bases unmatched to any gene: 9. The germline gives CDR1 MDHEN, CDR2 SYDVKM. In DNA, the CDR3 is TGTGCCAGCAGCGGCGCCGGGACAGGAGCCTACGAGCAGTACTTC. This encodes CASSGAGTGAYEQYF.

To note about this clonotype: Given a much more abundant clone one base away, this may be a read error. V and J are TRBV4-3 and TRBJ2-1; 12 nucleotides line up with TRBD2. The germline V gene has CDR1 LGHNA and CDR2 YSLEER. The CDR3 length is 17 residues. Written as DNA, the CDR3 is TGCGCCAGCCGCCAAGGTTTTACTAGCGGGGGGCAGAATGAGCAGTTCTTC. It specifies CASRQGFTSGGQNEQFF.

Points on this clonotype: It may be a read error: a sequence one base away is much more abundant. The V gene is TRBV11-2, the J gene TRBJ2-2; D is unresolved. The CDR3 contains 14 residues. The V end lost 0 bases, the J end lost 3 bases, and 5 bases lay between the germline ends. CDR1 SGHAT and CDR2 FQNNGV come from the germline V gene. The DNA for the CDR3 is TGTGCCAGCAGCTTAGACGGTTACACCGGGGAGCTGTTTTTT. Translating it yields CASSLDGYTGELFF.

The V call is TRBV30, the J call TRBJ2-7; D is tentatively TRBD1 or TRBD2 (5 bases each). The CDR3 has 13 amino acids. Germline V lookup: CDR1 GTSNPN, CDR2 SVGIG (reference sequence). The V gene lost 3 bases and the J gene lost 6 bases, with 15 bases spanning the gap. The CDR3 DNA is TGTGCCTGGAGAGGGACGAATGCCGGCGAGCAGTACTTC. Translation: CAWRGTNAGEQYF.

This clonotype was seen a single time. CDR3: CASSQDFRSGTEAFF. CDR3 in DNA: TGTGCCAGCAGCCAAGATTTTAGGAGCGGCACTGAAGCTTTCTTT. The chain employs TRBV3-1 and TRBJ1-1, with D uncertain. The ends were cut back, 0 bases at V and 4 bases at J, with 12 bases in the middle. The CDR3 extends over 15 amino acids. Germline loops: CDR1 LGHDT, CDR2 YNNKEL (reference sequence).

This clonotype was detected many times. V is TRBV12-3 or TRBV12-4 and J is TRBJ1-2, with a possible D match to TRBD1 (5 bases). The CDR3 length is 15 residues. Trimming left V 5 bases short and J 7 bases short, with 20 bases between. CDR3 DNA sequence: TGTGCCAGCAGTCACGCCACCCGGGGGGGTCCTGGCTACACCTTC. It encodes CASSHATRGGPGYTF.

This clonotype was detected ten times or more. The chain has TRBV9 and TRBJ1-6; D possibly corresponds to TRBD1 (5 bases). This CDR3 has 16 residues. The germline V gene encodes CDR1 SGDLS and CDR2 YYNGEE. Trimming removed 4 bases at V and 6 bases at J, with 17 bases between. The CDR3 DNA reads as TGTGCCAGCAGCTCTCAACCGCGGGGCAGTAATTCACCCCTCCACTTT. Residues: CASSSQPRGSNSPLHF.